Shown below are 8 T cell receptor beta chains from a single sample sequenced in a study of T cell responses to AZD1222 COVID-19 vaccine. Clones were read by immunoSEQ multiplex PCR, and TCRdb kept only the in-frame ones, dropping some. The profile shows under 95,000 clones, 85% to 90% of them singletons. The sample here was peripheral blood, taken on day 0 of AZD1222 vaccination. The source is an adult in good health.

This clone appeared a few times. This sequence joins TRBV25-1 and TRBJ2-1; a possible D gene is TRBD2 (5 bases). The CDR3 loop spans 13 amino acids. CDR1 MGHDK and CDR2 SYGVNS come from the germline V gene. Trimming pared 3 bases from V and 9 bases from J, leaving 12 bases between. The chain's CDR3 is CASSDRTVSEQFF. The DNA of the CDR3 is TGTGCCAGCAGTGATCGGACTGTCTCTGAGCAGTTCTTC.

The J gene is TRBJ2-5, the V gene TRBV6-5, with D uncertain. The CDR3 length is 14 residues. The V gene's germline CDR1 is MNHEY and CDR2 SVGAGI. V lost 8 bases to trimming and J lost 5 bases, with 18 bases between them. The CDR3 nucleotides are TGTGCCAGCTTGAAATCATCTCATGCGGAGACCCAGTACTTC. Protein product: CASLKSSHAETQYF.

The rearrangement joins TRBV12-3 or TRBV12-4 to TRBJ1-2; a possible D gene is TRBD1 (5 bases). This CDR3 is built from 12 residues. V was cut by 6 bases and J by 5 bases, with 10 bases left in between. CDR3 sequence (DNA): TGTGCCAGCAGCGACAGTGGTTATGGCTACACCTTC. As protein: CASSDSGYGYTF.

This rearrangement joins TRBV3-1 (or the pseudogene TRBV3-2) to TRBJ2-3; D is uncertain. This CDR3 comprises 14 residues. Trimming pared 6 bases from V and 6 bases from J, leaving 16 bases between. Germline lookup yields CDR1 LGHDT and CDR2 YNNKEL (reference sequence). CDR3 DNA: TGTGCCAGCAGGCCACAGCGAAGGTCGGATACGCAGTATTTT. This sequence encodes CASRPQRRSDTQYF.

V and J are TRBV4-3 and TRBJ1-3; D not certain. The CDR3 spans 16 residues. Per the germline V gene, CDR1 is LGHNA and CDR2 is YSLEER. Trimming took 3 bases from V and 4 from J, leaving 16 bases between them. CDR3 sequence: CASSQNSVGGGNTIYF. CDR3 nucleotide sequence: TGCGCCAGCAGCCAGAATTCTGTCGGAGGGGGAAACACCATATATTTT.

The chain uses TRBV9 and TRBJ1-2; 9 bases match TRBD1. The germline V gene has CDR1 SGDLS and CDR2 YYNGEE. This CDR3 comprises 13 residues. V was clipped by 3 bases and J by 8 bases; unmatched bases: 5. CDR3 nucleotides: TGTGCCAGCAGCGGGGACAGGGAGATAGGCTACACCTTC. Its protein is CASSGDREIGYTF.

The chain couples TRBV7-2 to TRBJ1-1, with 7 bases lining up with TRBD1. The length of the CDR3 is 13 residues. Germline CDR1 and CDR2: SGHTA and FQGNSA. V lost 8 bases to trimming and J lost 6 bases; unmatched junction nucleotides: 9. The CDR3 is CASARQGNAEAFF. DNA for the CDR3: TGTGCCAGCGCACGACAGGGTAACGCTGAAGCTTTCTTT.

This rearrangement joins TRBV7-2 to TRBJ1-1; no clear D. Germline V lookup: CDR1 SGHTA, CDR2 FQGNSA. V lost 0 bases and J 3 bases, leaving 11 bases between the germline ends. The CDR3 length is 15 residues. The CDR3 sequence: CASSLAAGSYTEAFF. DNA of the CDR3: TGTGCCAGCAGCTTAGCCGCCGGTTCATACACTGAAGCTTTCTTT.